These T cell receptor beta chains were read from a single sample in a study of blood T cell repertoires in COVID-19. The method was immunoSEQ multiplex PCR; TCRdb's version includes in-frame clones alone and lacks a portion of them. This table holds approximately 250,000 clones, about 86% found once. The sequencing sample was made of PBMCs or T cells enriched from blood (not recorded which). All receptors come from a man aged 30 to 39 with acute COVID-19. CDR3s include the opening cysteine and the closing phenylalanine or tryptophan. A D gene is named only where the DNA matches it firmly. Expanded clones are given a class, and other clones once, few, many or no size at all.

D,size,J,V,CDR3,DNA
TRBD2,-,TRBJ2-2,TRBV28,CASILAGNIGELFF,TGTGCCAGCATTCTAGCGGGGAATATCGGGGAGCTGTTTTTT
TRBD1,-,TRBJ1-5,TRBV12-5,CASGGGQVGQPQHF,TGTGCTAGTGGCGGGGGACAGGTCGGTCAGCCCCAGCATTTT
TRBD1,-,TRBJ1-2,TRBV28,CASSSQGAYGYTF,TGTGCCAGCAGTTCACAGGGGGCCTATGGCTACACCTTC
TRBD2,-,TRBJ2-1,TRBV14,CASSPLWREVRNEQFF,TGTGCCAGCAGCCCGCTTTGGCGGGAGGTCCGCAATGAGCAGTTCTTC
TRBD1,-,TRBJ1-5,TRBV2,CASSRQGGRNQPQHF,TGTGCCAGCAGTAGGCAGGGGGGACGTAATCAGCCCCAGCATTTT
-,-,TRBJ1-4,TRBV18,CASSRIQLTNEKLFF,TGTGCCAGCTCACGAATACAGTTAACTAATGAAAAACTGTTTTTT
-,few,TRBJ2-1,TRBV23-1,CASSQERGSYNEQFF,TGCGCCAGCAGTCAAGAAAGGGGCTCCTACAATGAGCAGTTCTTC
TRBD1,-,TRBJ1-1,TRBV5-1,CASTPSTGRTEAFF,TGCGCCAGCACCCCTTCGACAGGGCGCACTGAAGCTTTCTTT
TRBD1,-,TRBJ1-2,TRBV5-1,CASSQGTGYGYTF,TGTGCCAGCAGCCAGGGGACAGGCTATGGCTACACCTTC
-,-,TRBJ1-1,TRBV19,CASSIGGPMNTEAFF,TGTGCCAGTAGTATAGGAGGCCCAATGAACACTGAAGCTTTCTTT
-,-,TRBJ1-2,TRBV27,CWERGYGYTF,TGTTGGGAGCGGGGCTATGGCTACACCTTC
-,-,TRBJ1-1,TRBV5-1,CASSPGRGGENTEAFF,TGCGCCAGCAGCCCCGGTAGAGGAGGGGAAAACACTGAAGCTTTCTTT
-,-,TRBJ1-2,TRBV23-1,CASSPPGSYTF,TGCGCCAGCAGTCCCCCCGGGAGCTACACCTTC
-,-,TRBJ2-5,TRBV5-8,CASSEEKGYQETQYF,TGTGCCAGCAGCGAAGAAAAGGGGTACCAAGAGACCCAGTACTTC
-,-,TRBJ1-2,TRBV6-1,CASSEAGGWGYTF,TGTGCCAGCAGTGAAGCCGGAGGGTGGGGCTACACCTTC
TRBD1,-,TRBJ1-2,TRBV27,CASRGTALANYGYTF,TGTGCCAGCAGAGGGACAGCGCTAGCTAACTATGGCTACACCTTC
TRBD1,-,TRBJ1-2,TRBV7-2,CASSRGQGAGGYTF,TGTGCCAGCAGCCGGGGACAGGGGGCAGGCGGCTACACCTTC
-,once,TRBJ1-5,TRBV28,CASRDNRVGGGDQPQHF,TGTGCCAGCAGGGACAACAGGGTTGGGGGCGGCGATCAGCCCCAGCATTTT
TRBD1,-,TRBJ2-1,TRBV7-3,CASSADRDRYNEQFF,TGTGCCAGCAGCGCGGACCGGGACAGGTACAATGAGCAGTTCTTC
TRBD2,few,TRBJ2-1,TRBV15,CATSRDSGSYNEQFF,TGTGCCACCAGCAGAGATAGCGGGAGCTACAATGAGCAGTTCTTC
TRBD1,-,TRBJ2-5,TRBV5-4,CASSSYRGQYQETQYF,TGTGCCAGCAGCTCATATAGGGGACAGTACCAAGAGACCCAGTACTTC
TRBD1,-,TRBJ2-1,TRBV5-1,CASSLTGSLDEQFF,TGTGCCAGCAGCCTGACAGGGTCATTGGATGAGCAGTTCTTC
TRBD1,-,TRBJ1-1,TRBV6-1,CASSERTGRNTEAFF,TGTGCCAGCAGTGAACGGACAGGCAGGAACACTGAAGCTTTCTTT
TRBD1,-,TRBJ1-2,TRBV2,CASGKTGAGYGYTF,TGTGCCAGCGGAAAGACAGGGGCTGGCTATGGCTACACCTTC